The 29 T cell receptor beta chains reported below all come from one sample, sequenced in a study of Tregs in tolerant kidney transplant recipients. Assay used: immunoSEQ multiplex PCR; TCRdb lists only in-frame clones, some missing. The table has roughly 46,000 clones, roughly nine tenths seen once. Sequences were obtained from Tregs from blood. The receptors were gathered from a human donor in good health.

This chain links TRBV5-1 with TRBJ2-7; 13 positions agree with TRBD2. J gave up 7 bases and V 4 bases, and 8 bases lay outside the gene matches. This CDR3 has 15 residues. Germline V gene sequence: CDR1 SGHRS, CDR2 YFSETQ. The CDR3 here is CASSPLAGGPGEQYF. The DNA of the CDR3 is TGCGCCAGCAGCCCACTAGCGGGGGGGCCTGGAGAGCAGTACTTC.

The CDR3 sequence is CASSPGRERAEAFF. CDR3 sequence (DNA): TGTGCCAGCAGCCCCGGCAGGGAGAGGGCTGAAGCTTTCTTT. This chain links TRBV7-9 with TRBJ1-1; D perhaps matches TRBD1 (5 bases). Trimming stripped 5 bases from V and 6 bases from J, with 16 bases between. Germline assignment: CDR1 SEHNR and CDR2 FQNEAQ (reference sequence). The CDR3 loop spans 14 amino acids. Looking up the rest from reference TRBV7-9 and TRBJ1-1 gives the full variable domain: DTGVSQNPRHKITKRGQNVTFRCDPISEHNRLYWYRQTLGQGPEFLTYFQNEAQLEKSRLLSDRFSAERPKGSFSTLEIQRTEQGDSAMYLCASSPGRERAEAFFGQGTRLTVV.

This chain joins TRBV5-1 and TRBJ2-7; a possible D gene is TRBD2 (5 bases). Germline V lookup: CDR1 SGHRS, CDR2 YFSETQ. V was shortened by 4 bases and J by 2 bases, with 13 bases between the two germline ends. There are 14 residues in the CDR3. The CDR3, as DNA: TGCGCCAGCAGCCCGCGGGCGGGCACCTACGAGCAGTACTTC. It translates to CASSPRAGTYEQYF.

This chain joins TRBV6-1 and TRBJ2-1, with D unclear. V lost 2 bases and J 9 bases, leaving 8 bases between the germline ends. CDR3 length: 12 amino acids. Germline CDR1 and CDR2: MNHNS and SASEGT. The CDR3 reads CASSEISSEQFF. The CDR3 nucleotides are TGTGCCAGCAGTGAAATATCGAGTGAGCAGTTCTTC.

This clone was seen just once. The chain couples TRBV6-5 to TRBJ2-7; possibly TRBD1 for D (5 bases). V lost 6 bases, J lost 0 bases, and 15 bases lay in between. Germline V CDR1 and CDR2: MNHEY, SVGAGI. The CDR3 covers 15 residues. The CDR3, as DNA: TGTGCCAGCAGAAGGACACCACCCTTCTCCTACGAGCAGTACTTC. It yields the protein CASRRTPPFSYEQYF.

This clone turned up a few times. This sequence joins TRBV6-6 and TRBJ1-3; TRBD1 might be the D (5 bases). The germline V gene has CDR1 MNHNY and CDR2 SVGAGI (reference sequence). Trimming cost V 4 bases and J 0 bases, with 10 bases left between them. The CDR3 contains 15 residues. CDR3 loop: CASSFDSLSGNTIYF. The CDR3 bases are TGTGCCAGCAGTTTTGACAGTCTCTCTGGAAACACCATATATTTT.

V usage is TRBV10-1 and J usage is TRBJ2-1; 11 bases fit TRBD1. Per the germline V gene, CDR1 is WNHNN and CDR2 is SYGVQD (reference sequence). Losses at the gene ends were 4 bases for V and 13 bases for J; bases not matched to a gene: 18. The CDR3 spans 17 residues. The CDR3 DNA follows: TGCGCCAGCAGTGGAACGTTCGGGGACAGGGGGTTAGGCGCCCAGTTCTTC. Its protein product is CASSGTFGDRGLGAQFF.

The CDR3 bases are TGTGCCAGCCCCTTATTGTGCGGCCCGAGCTCCTACGAGCAGTACTTC. Its protein product is CASPLLCGPSSYEQYF. V and J are TRBV7-6 and TRBJ2-7, with unresolved D. Trimming shortened V by 8 bases and J by 0 bases, and 20 bases separated the two germline ends. Germline CDR1 and CDR2: SGHVS and FNYEAQ. The CDR3 length is 16 residues. The full variable domain, rest sourced from reference TRBV7-6 and TRBJ2-7, is GAGVSQSPRYKVTKRGQDVALRCDPISGHVSLYWYRQALGQGPEFLTYFNYEAQQDKSGLPNDRFSAERPEGSISTLTIQRTEQRDSAMYRCASPLLCGPSSYEQYFGPGTRLTVT.

J is TRBJ1-1 and V is TRBV11-2; a possible D gene is TRBD1 (5 bases). V was shortened by 1 base and J by 10 bases, with 13 bases between the two germline ends. The CDR3 has 13 residues. CDR1 is SGHAT and CDR2 is FQNNGV in the germline V gene. The CDR3 is CASSLAGAGAAFF. The CDR3 nucleotides read TGTGCCAGCAGCTTAGCCGGGGCCGGGGCAGCTTTCTTT.

A note on this clone: The junction and the germline gene differ at one end; a read error may be behind it. The rearrangement joins TRBV5-4 to TRBJ1-2; D is unresolved. This CDR3 comprises 18 residues. CDR1 and CDR2 (germline): SGHNT, YYREEE (reference sequence). CDR3 loop: CASNLLGWSEKRGYGYTF. In nucleotides, the CDR3 is TGTGCCAGCAACTTGCTGGGTTGGTCAGAAAAGCGGGGCTATGGCTACACCTTC.

This clone appeared a single time. The chain carries TRBV18 and TRBJ2-7, with 8 bases fitting TRBD1. Looked up from germline, CDR1 is KGHSH and CDR2 is LQKENI. J gave up 5 bases and V 1 base, and 4 bases lay outside the gene matches. The CDR3 spans 14 residues. The CDR3, as DNA: TGTGCCAGCTCACCACGGACAGGGAGAAACGAGCAGTACTTC. Protein sequence: CASSPRTGRNEQYF.

The chain links TRBV7-8 to TRBJ1-2, with a weak D call TRBD1 (5 bases). CDR3 size: 14 residues. Germline loops: CDR1 SGHVS, CDR2 FQNEAQ. Trimming removed 2 bases at V and 6 bases at J, with 13 bases between. CDR3: CASSLLGRANGYTF. The DNA of the CDR3 is TGTGCCAGCAGCTTATTGGGCAGGGCCAATGGCTACACCTTC.

The sample holds a few counts of this clone. Here the CDR3 reads CASSQLRGFSTNEKLFF. CDR3 DNA: TGTGCCAGCTCACAGCTCAGGGGGTTCTCAACTAATGAAAAACTGTTTTTT. This chain joins TRBV18 and TRBJ1-4; 7 positions agree with TRBD1. The CDR3 has 17 amino acids. With 4 bases clipped from V and 0 bases from J, the junction kept 8 bases outside the gene matches. Per germline, CDR1 KGHSH and CDR2 LQKENI.

The V and J genes are TRBV2 and TRBJ1-1; 9 bases are shared with TRBD1. CDR1 is SNHLY, CDR2 FYNNEI, per germline. The CDR3 is made up of 14 amino acids. V dropped 6 bases and J dropped 5; count of bases not matched to a gene: 7. CDR3 nucleotide sequence: TGTGCCAGCAGGGACAGGGGAAGGGGGACTGAAGCTTTCTTT. Amino acids: CASRDRGRGTEAFF.

This chain joins TRBV7-2 and TRBJ1-2; the match to TRBD1 covers 8 bases. The germline V gene has CDR1 SGHTA and CDR2 FQGNSA. The CDR3 contains 17 residues. Trimming removed 4 bases from V and 4 bases from J; junction bases left unmatched: 14. CDR3 sequence: CASSSSYGQGPGYGYTF. DNA for the CDR3: TGTGCCAGCAGCTCTTCATACGGACAGGGCCCCGGCTATGGCTACACCTTC.

The genes are TRBV19 and TRBJ1-4; D may be TRBD1 (5 bases). V was clipped by 7 bases and J by 3 bases, with 21 bases between them. Per the germline V gene, CDR1 is LNHDA and CDR2 is SQIVND (reference sequence). The CDR3 totals 17 residues. The CDR3 DNA is TGTGCCAGTACCTCGGGGGGAACGCGCGGGGCTAATGAAAAACTGTTTTTT. This codes for CASTSGGTRGANEKLFF.

This rearrangement joins TRBV15 to TRBJ2-7; D remains unclear. The V gene lost 1 base and the J gene lost 3 bases, with 7 bases spanning the gap. Looked up from germline, CDR1 is LNHNV and CDR2 is YYDKDF (reference sequence). CDR3 length: 13 amino acids. The chain's CDR3 is CATSRAHIYEQYF. The CDR3 region has the DNA TGTGCCACCAGCAGAGCGCACATCTACGAGCAGTACTTC.

The J gene is TRBJ2-1, the V gene TRBV6-1, with 8 bases lining up with TRBD1. Germline trimming cut 10 bases from V and 8 bases from J; bases unmatched to any gene: 10. CDR1 is MNHNS, CDR2 SASEGT, per germline. The CDR3 is 13 amino acids. The CDR3 DNA follows: TGTGCCACTTCCGGGACAGGTTTGGATGAGCAGTTCTTC. Its translation: CATSGTGLDEQFF.

This clone came up once. The chain recombines TRBV28 with TRBJ1-3, with D uncertain. The CDR3 loop spans 15 amino acids. In germline, CDR1 is MDHEN, CDR2 SYDVKM. V lost 2 bases and J 0 bases, leaving 8 bases between the germline ends. The CDR3 DNA sequence: TGTGCCAGCAGTTTACGACTGTACTCTGGAAACACCATATATTTT. Encoded protein: CASSLRLYSGNTIYF.

This chain joins TRBV30 and TRBJ1-5, with D possibly being TRBD1 (5 bases). Trimming pared 1 base from V and 2 bases from J, leaving 12 bases between. The CDR3 spans 15 residues. The germline V gene has CDR1 GTSNPN and CDR2 SVGIG (reference sequence). The CDR3 protein is CAWSEKGIGNQPQHF. The CDR3 DNA is TGTGCCTGGAGTGAGAAGGGGATCGGCAATCAGCCCCAGCATTTT.

This clone was seen a single time. V is TRBV9 and J is TRBJ2-1; TRBD2 aligns across 8 bases. Trimming at V came to 7 bases and at J to 9 bases, leaving 9 bases not matched to a gene. This CDR3 has 13 residues. CDR1 and CDR2 (germline): SGDLS, YYNGEE. For the CDR3, the DNA is TGTGCCAGCGGGCTTTACGCGGGGGGTGAGCAGTTCTTC. Its protein product is CASGLYAGGEQFF.

The V gene is TRBV21-1, the J gene TRBJ2-7; TRBD2 was called by the table and not checked on the DNA. TRBV21-1 is a listed pseudogene. The CDR3 runs 17 residues. CDR3 protein: CASRSRGLAGEVYEQYF. In nucleotides, the CDR3 is TGTGCCAGCAGATCAAGGGGACTAGCGGGAGAGGTATACGAGCAGTACTTC.

The J gene is TRBJ2-5, the V gene TRBV5-1, with no clear D. The CDR3 runs 14 residues. The V gene lost 0 bases and the J gene lost 5 bases, with 11 bases spanning the gap. Germline CDR1 SGHRS, CDR2 YFSETQ. The CDR3 is CASSLGLARETQYF. The CDR3 region has the DNA TGCGCCAGCAGCTTGGGACTGGCCAGGGAGACCCAGTACTTC.

This sequence joins TRBV27 and TRBJ2-7; TRBD2 matches 11 bases. CDR1 and CDR2 from the germline V gene are MNHEY and SMNVEV (reference sequence). The ends lost 6 bases at V and 1 base at J; junction bases unmatched: 2. This CDR3 is built from 14 residues. The CDR3 sequence: CASRGLAASYEQYF. The CDR3 DNA sequence: TGTGCCAGCAGGGGACTAGCGGCATCCTACGAGCAGTACTTC.

The gene calls are TRBV29-1 and TRBJ1-2; no firm D call. V was shortened by 5 bases and J by 7 bases, with 14 bases between the two germline ends. From germline, CDR1 is SQVTM and CDR2 ANQGSEA. This CDR3 contains 12 residues. CDR3 nucleotides: TGCAGCGTTCTGAGCAGGTTGGGTGGCTACACCTTC. Its protein is CSVLSRLGGYTF.

CDR3 sequence: CASSLGHQGNQPQHF. The DNA of the CDR3 is TGTGCCAGCAGCTTAGGACACCAGGGAAATCAGCCCCAGCATTTT. The chain couples TRBV13 to TRBJ1-5; TRBD1 might be the D (5 bases). This CDR3 has 15 amino acids. Germline V gene sequence: CDR1 PRHDT, CDR2 FYEKMQ (reference sequence). The V gene lost 0 bases and the J gene lost 4 bases, with 10 bases spanning the gap. Based on the CDR3 plus reference TRBV13 and TRBJ1-5, the full variable domain is AAGVIQSPRHLIKEKRETATLKCYPIPRHDTVYWYQQGPGQDPQFLISFYEKMQSDKGSIPDRFSAQQFSDYHSELNMSSLELGDSALYFCASSLGHQGNQPQHFGDGTRLSIL.

This rearrangement joins TRBV10-3 to TRBJ2-7; 7 bases match TRBD1. Germline CDR1 reads ENHRY; CDR2 reads SYGVKD. The CDR3 spans 12 residues. V dropped 7 bases and J dropped 6; count of bases not matched to a gene: 6. The CDR3 DNA sequence: TGTGCCATCATGACAGGGCTCTTCGAGCAGTACTTC. Protein: CAIMTGLFEQYF.

The gene calls are TRBV15 and TRBJ1-2, with unresolved D. V lost 1 base and J 3 bases, leaving 6 bases between the germline ends. The CDR3 length is 13 residues. The germline V gene encodes CDR1 LNHNV and CDR2 YYDKDF (reference sequence). The CDR3 is CATSRVSDYGYTF. Here the CDR3 DNA reads TGTGCCACCAGCAGAGTTTCGGACTATGGCTACACCTTC.

The chain recombines TRBV7-2 with TRBJ1-1, with a possible D match to TRBD1 (5 bases). This CDR3 is 14 amino acids long. Looked up from germline, CDR1 is SGHTA and CDR2 is FQGNSA. The germline V and J ends were trimmed by 2 bases and 4 bases, with 11 bases remaining between them. DNA for the CDR3: TGTGCCAGCAGCTTATTCCCCGGGACCACTGAAGCTTTCTTT. Protein product: CASSLFPGTTEAFF.